The rows below give T cell receptor beta chains drawn from one sample of a study of shared clonotypes between healthy human individuals. Clones were sequenced by immunoSEQ multiplex PCR, and TCRdb holds only the in-frame ones, with some missing. The sample lists roughly 2.2 million clones, about 92% occurring once. Sequenced input: naive CD4+ T cells from PBMCs. These receptors came from a man in his late teens or twenties in good health. Some clones in this sample may be carry-over from other donors' samples. Both conserved end residues are part of each CDR3. A D gene is named only where the DNA matches it firmly. Rows give clone size only sometimes, using once, few, many, or a class for an expanded clone.

V gene	clone size	J gene	D gene	CDR3 protein	CDR3 DNA
TRBV15	-	TRBJ2-5	TRBD2	CATSRDRASGRRETQYF	TGTGCCACCAGCAGAGATCGTGCTAGCGGGAGACGTGAGACCCAGTACTTC
TRBV9	-	TRBJ2-1	-	CASSVEWSSYNEQFF	TGTGCCAGCAGCGTAGAATGGAGCTCCTACAATGAGCAGTTCTTC
TRBV7-9	-	TRBJ2-1	-	CASSSPHNEQFF	TGTGCCAGCAGCTCCCCGCACAATGAGCAGTTCTTC
TRBV7-2	-	TRBJ1-5	-	CASSPRHAQPQHF	TGTGCCAGCAGCCCCCGCCATGCCCAGCCCCAGCATTTT
TRBV6-1	-	TRBJ2-2	-	CASRLGAEPGELFF	TGTGCCAGCAGGCTTGGGGCGGAACCCGGGGAGCTGTTTTTT
TRBV7-2	-	TRBJ1-1	TRBD1	CASSLVVVGTGGEAFF	TGTGCCAGCAGCTTAGTGGTGGTAGGTACAGGGGGTGAAGCTTTCTTT
TRBV5-1	-	TRBJ1-1	-	CASSLEDRAGEAFF	TGCGCCAGCAGCTTGGAAGACCGGGCGGGTGAAGCTTTCTTT
TRBV6-1	-	TRBJ2-3	-	CASRPRGSDTQYF	TGTGCCAGCAGGCCCCGTGGGAGCGATACGCAGTATTTT
TRBV7-2	-	TRBJ2-7	TRBD2	CASSLLGVREGEQYF	TGTGCCAGCAGCTTGTTAGGGGTCAGGGAGGGCGAGCAGTACTTC
TRBV6-1	-	TRBJ2-7	-	CASSELGRYYEQYF	TGTGCCAGCAGTGAACTAGGCAGATACTACGAGCAGTACTTC
TRBV7-9	-	TRBJ2-7	-	CASSLEGRIYEQYF	TGTGCCAGCAGCTTAGAAGGGCGGATCTACGAGCAGTACTTC
TRBV29-1	-	TRBJ2-7	TRBD2	CSVEEGGNEQYF	TGCAGCGTTGAAGAGGGGGGGAACGAGCAGTACTTC
TRBV9	-	TRBJ2-5	TRBD2	CASSVVAGGQETQYF	TGTGCCAGCAGCGTAGTAGCGGGAGGCCAAGAGACCCAGTACTTC
TRBV15	once	TRBJ1-5	-	CATSRTSQPQHF	TGTGCCACCAGCCGGACCTCTCAGCCCCAGCATTTT
TRBV5-4	-	TRBJ2-7	-	CASSKLSPGTGQGYEQYF	TGTGCCAGCAGCAAGCTTTCCCCCGGCACCGGACAAGGATACGAGCAGTACTTC
TRBV5-1	-	TRBJ2-7	TRBD2	CASSLTGTSVNYEQYF	TGCGCCAGCAGTTTGACCGGGACTAGCGTGAACTACGAGCAGTACTTC
TRBV6-7	-	TRBJ1-3	-	CASSYPPRGGSSGNTIYF	TGTGCCAGCAGTTATCCGCCGAGGGGGGGAAGCTCTGGAAACACCATATATTTT
TRBV2	-	TRBJ1-1	-	CASADRPLWAFF	TGTGCCAGCGCTGACAGACCCTTATGGGCTTTCTTT
TRBV28	-	TRBJ2-3	TRBD2	CASHLAGVGTDTQYF	TGTGCCAGTCATCTAGCGGGCGTCGGCACAGATACGCAGTATTTT
TRBV6-1	-	TRBJ2-5	TRBD1	CASRGTVQETQYF	TGTGCCAGCAGGGGGACAGTCCAAGAGACCCAGTACTTC
TRBV7-8	-	TRBJ1-1	-	CASSLAIDTEAFF	TGTGCCAGCAGCTTAGCGATAGACACTGAAGCTTTCTTT
TRBV14	-	TRBJ2-2	TRBD2	CASSQRGARNTGELFF	TGTGCCAGCAGCCAGCGGGGGGCGAGGAACACCGGGGAGCTGTTTTTT
TRBV19	-	TRBJ1-1	TRBD1	CASSIRQGRNTEAFF	TGTGCCAGTAGTATAAGACAGGGAAGGAACACTGAAGCTTTCTTT
TRBV7-2	-	TRBJ2-5	TRBD1	CASSPGDRGVRWETQYF	TGTGCCAGCAGCCCCGGGGACAGGGGGGTGAGGTGGGAGACCCAGTACTTC